The entry below describes one TCR beta chain. The CDR3 loop spans 17 amino acids. V shed 1 base, J shed 5 bases, and the junction held 8 bases outside the gene matches. Per germline, CDR1 MNHNS and CDR2 SASEGT. Each CDR3 protein is one row after TCRdb ran MiXCR on the RT-PCR reads. The table lists about 680,000 distinct CDR3 sequences, approximately 15% of them singletons. The V call is TRBV6-1, the J call TRBJ2-2; TRBD1 agrees at 9 bases. The receptor was isolated from a female donor in good health, serving as a healthy control. Sequencing input: memory CD4+ T cells from blood. CDR3 in DNA: TGTGCCAGCAGTGAAGTGGAGGGACAGGGATGGACCGGGGAGCTGTTTTTT. Translated, it gives CASSEVEGQGWTGELFF.